This TCR beta chain was sequenced for a study of blood T cell repertoires in COVID-19. Overall study context: Material from acute and convalescent COVID-19 was sourced from the United States, Italy and Spain. The cDNA or gDNA used as material had been derived from T cells, B-cell-depleted T cells, or PBMCs.

Repertoires were generated with immunoSEQ multiplex PCR, while TCRdb's copy carries only in-frame clones and drops some. The sample gives 200,000 to 300,000 clones, around 90% of which show up once; about 0.64% is in the top ten. Regarding this clone: The same CDR3 arises from other DNA sequences in this sample as well.

Germline V gives CDR1 LGHDT, CDR2 YNNKEL (reference sequence). V lost 1 base and J lost 0, with 7 bases in between. This CDR3 spans 14 amino acids. Sequencing was carried out using peripheral blood. The chain employs TRBV3-1 (or the pseudogene TRBV3-2) and TRBJ2-7; D uncertain. The TCR sequence derives from a human donor in a cohort sampled during active COVID-19. The CDR3 coding sequence is TGTGCCAGCAGCCAAGTCGCCAGCTCCTACGAGCAGTACTTC. This gives the protein CASSQVASSYEQYF.